This T cell receptor (beta chain) was sequenced for a study of blood T cell repertoires in COVID-19. Study summary: COVID-19 samples collected from the United States, Italy and Spain covered acute and convalescent phases.

Sequencing used immunoSEQ multiplex PCR; TCRdb keeps in-frame clones, though not all of them. Of roughly 260,000 clones listed, about nine tenths were seen once; the top ten hold roughly 4%. The V end was cut by 3 bases, the J end by 3 bases, with 11 bases between. Germline lookup yields CDR1 LGHDT and CDR2 YNNKEL (reference sequence). This CDR3 is 14 amino acids long. Source material: peripheral blood. The V gene is TRBV3-1 (or the pseudogene TRBV3-2), the J gene TRBJ1-2, with D uncertain. The sequence came from a man in his sixties who had recovered from COVID-19. Written as DNA, the CDR3 is TGTGCCAGCAGCCAGCGACCTAGAGACTATGGCTACACCTTC. It encodes CASSQRPRDYGYTF.